These T cell receptor beta chains were read from a single sample in a study of cytomegalovirus exposure and HLA in healthy donors. The method was immunoSEQ multiplex PCR; TCRdb's version includes in-frame clones alone and lacks a portion of them. The table lists approximately 130,000 clones, about 64% of them singletons. Specimen: PBMCs. All receptors derive from a woman between 35 and 50 years old in good health and CMV-seronegative. Both conserved end residues are part of each CDR3. The D gene is left open where the match is weak. The listing skips clone size in some rows; elsewhere it reads once, few, many or a size class.

.	.	TRBV7-2	TRBJ2-3	TGTGCCAGCACCTCCTTCGGGGGAGATACGCAGTATTTT	CASTSFGGDTQYF
TRBD2	few	TRBV5-8	TRBJ2-1	TGTGCCAGCAGCTTGCGGGGGGAGAACGAGCAGTTCTTC	CASSLRGENEQFF
.	.	TRBV28	TRBJ1-2	TGTGCCAGCAGCTCGATGACAGGTGGCCTTGGGGGCTACACCTTC	CASSSMTGGLGGYTF
.	.	TRBV18	TRBJ2-7	TGTGCCAGCTCCAATGGACAGACCTACGAGCAGTACTTC	CASSNGQTYEQYF
.	.	TRBV5-1	TRBJ2-7	TGCGCCAGCAGCTGGGTGAACCCACGACAAAACGAGCAGTACTTC	CASSWVNPRQNEQYF
.	.	TRBV11-1	TRBJ2-7	TGTGCCAGCAGCTTCGGGACATCCTACGAGCAGTACTTC	CASSFGTSYEQYF
.	.	TRBV9	TRBJ1-1	TGTGCCAGCAGCGTACAGGAGGAGGAAGCTTTCTTT	CASSVQEEEAFF
.	.	TRBV27	TRBJ2-5	TGTGCCAGCAGTGCCTCATCCGGAAAGCGGACCCAGTACTTC	CASSASSGKRTQYF
.	.	TRBV14	TRBJ2-7	TGTGCCAGCAGCCAAGAAGGGGGGGCAGGGGGCATCGACGAGCAGTACTTC	CASSQEGGAGGIDEQYF
.	.	TRBV7-3	TRBJ2-2	TGTGCCAGCAGGGACACCCGGTGGGGCGGGGAGCTGTTTTTT	CASRDTRWGGELFF
.	once	TRBV7-9	TRBJ2-1	TGTGCCAGCAGCTTAGGACTGCCGTTCAGTGAGCAGTTCTTC	CASSLGLPFSEQFF
.	.	TRBV30	TRBJ1-1	TGTGCCCTTACACACAACCGGGGGGTGGAAGCTTTCTTT	CALTHNRGVEAFF
TRBD1	.	TRBV27	TRBJ1-2	TGTGCCAGCAGTTTAAACAGGGGAGCAGGCTACACCTTC	CASSLNRGAGYTF
.	.	TRBV7-2	TRBJ2-1	TGTGCCAGCAGCTCCCCCCAGGGCAATGAGCAGTTCTTC	CASSSPQGNEQFF
.	few	TRBV7-8	TRBJ1-1	TGTGCCAGCAGCTTAGGACGGGGGGAGGGGAGGGAAGCTTTCTTT	CASSLGRGEGREAFF
TRBD1	.	TRBV9	TRBJ1-2	TGTGCCAGCAGCGTAGAATCAGGGGGCTACTATGGCTACACCTTC	CASSVESGGYYGYTF
.	.	TRBV10-3	TRBJ1-3	TGTGCCATCAGTGAGTCGGCCGTATTCTCTGGAAACACCATATATTTT	CAISESAVFSGNTIYF
TRBD2	few	TRBV5-4	TRBJ2-1	TGTGCCAGCAGCTTGCGGTCCGGGGGGACCTCCTACAATGAGCAGTTCTTC	CASSLRSGGTSYNEQFF
TRBD1	.	TRBV9	TRBJ1-2	TGTGCCAGCGAGGGACAGGGACGGTATGGCTACACCTTC	CASEGQGRYGYTF
TRBD1	.	TRBV4-3	TRBJ1-1	TGCGCCAGCAGCCACGACAGGGGCCTCGGGACTGAAGCTTTCTTT	CASSHDRGLGTEAFF
.	.	TRBV19	TRBJ1-4	TGTGCCAGTACTAGGGGCAGCCGTAATGAAAAACTGTTTTTT	CASTRGSRNEKLFF
TRBD1	.	TRBV4-3	TRBJ1-6	TGCGCCAGCAGCCAGGTACAGGGGGAGGATTCACCCCTCCACTTT	CASSQVQGEDSPLHF
.	few	TRBV27	TRBJ1-4	TGTGCCAGCATGTCCCGAGGGAGAGGAACTAATGAAAAACTGTTTTTT	CASMSRGRGTNEKLFF
.	few	TRBV27	TRBJ2-3	TGTGCCAGCAGTTTCGGTCGGAGCACAGATACGCAGTATTTT	CASSFGRSTDTQYF
.	.	TRBV7-8	TRBJ2-1	TGTGCCAGCAGCTTCGGCGGTTCCAGGGACTACAATGAGCAGTTCTTC	CASSFGGSRDYNEQFF
.	.	TRBV30	TRBJ1-5	TGTGCCTGGAGTTCGGGGGGAGGGCAGCCCCAGCATTTT	CAWSSGGGQPQHF
TRBD1	.	TRBV11-2	TRBJ1-1	TGTGCCAGCAGCTTACCTCGACAGGGGATAGGAGCTTTCTTT	CASSLPRQGIGAFF
.	.	TRBV7-2	TRBJ2-2	TGTGCCAGCAGCTTATTTGAGGGAACCGGGGAGCTGTTTTTT	CASSLFEGTGELFF
.	.	TRBV5-1	TRBJ2-5	TGCGCCAGCAGCTTTGAGAGGGACCAGTACTTC	CASSFERDQYF
TRBD1	.	TRBV7-8	TRBJ1-2	TGTGCCAGCAGCTTATCAGGGGGTGGCTATGGCTACACCTTC	CASSLSGGGYGYTF
TRBD1	few	TRBV19	TRBJ1-6	TGTGCCAGTAGTGACCCCGGGACAGGGGATGGCCCCCTCCACTTT	CASSDPGTGDGPLHF
.	few	TRBV28	TRBJ1-1	TGTGCCAGCAGTTTTAGGGACTCCATGAACACTGAAGCTTTCTTT	CASSFRDSMNTEAFF
.	few	TRBV7-9	TRBJ2-5	TGTGCCAGCAGCTTCGGAGTTGGGCGAGGGGAGACCCAGTACTTC	CASSFGVGRGETQYF
.	few	TRBV9	TRBJ2-2	TGTGCCAGCAGCCTTCGCACCGGGGAGCTGTTTTTT	CASSLRTGELFF
.	.	TRBV15	TRBJ1-2	TGTGCCACCAGCAGAGCCAGGCGGGGGTTCTATGGCTACACCTTC	CATSRARRGFYGYTF
TRBD1	.	TRBV5-1	TRBJ1-1	TGCGCCAGCAGCTTGGGGGGGACAGGAGCTGAAGCTTTCTTT	CASSLGGTGAEAFF
TRBD1	few	TRBV6-6	TRBJ1-1	TGTGCCAGCAGTTACAGCAGGGGGCCGAACACTGAAGCTTTCTTT	CASSYSRGPNTEAFF
.	.	TRBV6-5	TRBJ2-7	TGTGCCAGTCGGGCCCGGGGAAAGGGCGAGCAGTACTTC	CASRARGKGEQYF
.	.	TRBV9	TRBJ2-7	TGTGCCAGCAGCCCAACAGGGTCTCCCTACGAGCAGTACTTC	CASSPTGSPYEQYF
TRBD2	.	TRBV5-1	TRBJ2-7	TGCGCCAGCAGCTTCGGACTAGCGGGGGGTTTTAGCTCCTACGAGCAGTACTTC	CASSFGLAGGFSSYEQYF
TRBD2	few	TRBV27	TRBJ2-2	TGTGCCAGCAGTCCGTCGGGACTAGCGGTATACACCGGGGAGCTGTTTTTT	CASSPSGLAVYTGELFF
TRBD1	.	TRBV5-4	TRBJ1-1	TGTGCCAGCAGCTTCATTGGGACAGGGAGCACTGAAGCTTTCTTT	CASSFIGTGSTEAFF
.	.	TRBV15	TRBJ1-1	TGTGCCACCAGCGGGGGGAGCTTTGGGGGGAACACTGAAGCTTTCTTT	CATSGGSFGGNTEAFF
TRBD1	.	TRBV6-5	TRBJ2-2	TGTGCCAGCAGCCAACAGGGGGCGAACACCGGGGAGCTGTTTTTT	CASSQQGANTGELFF
.	.	TRBV4-1	TRBJ2-1	TGCGCCAGCAGCCAGGCGGACGGGGCCTACAATGAGCAGTTCTTC	CASSQADGAYNEQFF
.	.	TRBV27	TRBJ2-5	TGTGCCAGCAGGCCTTGGCCCTCCAAGGAGACCCAGTACTTC	CASRPWPSKETQYF
TRBD1	.	TRBV5-1	TRBJ1-2	TGCGCCAGCAGCCGCGGGACAGGGGACGGCTACACCTTC	CASSRGTGDGYTF
.	.	TRBV9	TRBJ2-2	TGTGCCAGCAGAGCAGACTCGAACACCGGGGAGCTGTTTTTT	CASRADSNTGELFF
TRBD1	few	TRBV27	TRBJ1-2	TGTGCCAGCAGTTTACAATTAGGGGGCCTCTATGGCTACACCTTC	CASSLQLGGLYGYTF
TRBD1	.	TRBV19	TRBJ1-2	TGTGCCAGTAGCCTCGGGACAGGGAGAGGCTACACCTTC	CASSLGTGRGYTF
.	.	TRBV19	TRBJ2-5	TGTGCCAGTAGTATAAGTGGGCTAGCGCGCGAGACCCAGTACTTC	CASSISGLARETQYF
.	.	TRBV5-4	TRBJ1-2	TGTGCCAGCAGCTTAGACAGTGGCTACACCTTC	CASSLDSGYTF
TRBD1	.	TRBV15	TRBJ1-1	TGTACCACCAGCAGGCCGACCGGGACAGGGAGTGAAGCTTTCTTT	CTTSRPTGTGSEAFF